By share of the sample, the clone carrying this T cell receptor (beta chain) is medium-sized. Its antigen is as yet unknown. The template used for profiling TCR beta VDJ and CDR3 was genomic DNA. TCRdb re-called the reads with MiXCR, one entry per CDR3 protein. The sample lists 74,000 or so distinct CDR3 sequences, approximately 51% occurring once. The record originates from a study of CD8+CD57+ T cells in acquired aplastic anemia. Study at large: Recorded DNA amounts for sorted CD4+ and CD8+ cells had an average of approximately 3 ug. There were 10 million to 12 million reads, on average, for CD4+ cells from healthy donors. The study's findings and limits: The CD8+ Simpson's diversity of patients and controls was not significantly different. Shared by patients and controls, nearly 30 CD8+ CDR3s were abundant in patients.

The receptor was isolated from a human donor in good health, serving as a control. Sequencing used sorted CD4+, CD8+, or CD8+CD57+ T cells (not recorded which) from PBMCs.

CDR3 region: CASRRITNYGYTF. CDR3 sequence (DNA): TGTGCCAGCCGACGAATTACTAACTATGGCTACACCTTC. V usage is TRBV19 and J usage is TRBJ1-2, with D unclear. The CDR3 contains 13 residues. V was clipped by 9 bases and J by 0 bases, with 11 bases between them. From germline, CDR1 is LNHDA and CDR2 SQIVND (reference sequence).